These 14 T cell receptor beta chains were all obtained from the same sample, sequenced in a study of T cell responses to AZD1222 COVID-19 vaccine. The data were produced by immunoSEQ multiplex PCR, yet TCRdb's version contains in-frame clones alone and is incomplete. The sample consists of tens of thousands of clones, roughly 90% of them appearing once. The starting material was peripheral blood, obtained on day 0 of MenACWY control vaccination. Receptors originate from an adult in good health.

This chain joins TRBV6-2 or TRBV6-3 and TRBJ1-5; the D is unclear. Trimming took off 2 bases at V and 2 bases at J, with 10 bases between the two ends. Germline assignment: CDR1 MNHEY and CDR2 SVGEGT. This CDR3 has 15 residues. The CDR3 nucleotides read TGTGCCAGCAGTTACGGGGTATTTGGCAATCAGCCCCAGCATTTT. This sequence encodes CASSYGVFGNQPQHF.

The CDR3 DNA reads as TGTGCCAGCAGCTTATCGAACCGGGGGGGCCTCTACGAGCAGTACTTC. Protein product: CASSLSNRGGLYEQYF. The V and J genes are TRBV7-9 and TRBJ2-7; TRBD2 matches at 8 bases. Trimming removed 2 bases from V and 3 bases from J; junction bases left unmatched: 9. This CDR3 has 16 residues. The germline V gene has CDR1 SEHNR and CDR2 FQNEAQ (reference sequence).

V and J are TRBV7-6 and TRBJ2-3; a possible D gene is TRBD2 (5 bases). Germline V lookup: CDR1 SGHVS, CDR2 FNYEAQ. Trimming shortened V by 5 bases and J by 5 bases, and 17 bases separated the two germline ends. CDR3 length equals 15 residues. This CDR3 reads CASSPGVGSGDTQYF. The CDR3 nucleotides are TGTGCCAGCAGCCCCGGGGTGGGTTCGGGAGATACGCAGTATTTT.

This clone was counted a single time. DNA for the CDR3: TGTGCCAGCGAGGGGGGGCCCAATGAGCAGTTCTTC. Translating gives CASEGGPNEQFF. This chain connects TRBV6-5 to TRBJ2-1; D is possibly TRBD2 (7 bases). V lost 8 bases to trimming and J lost 6 bases, with 11 bases between them. CDR1 is MNHEY, CDR2 SVGAGI, per germline. There are 12 residues in the CDR3.

This chain links TRBV9 with TRBJ1-2; D is uncertain. The V and J ends lost 0 bases and 4 bases respectively, with 10 bases between them. The V gene's germline CDR1 is SGDLS and CDR2 YYNGEE. This CDR3 has 14 residues. The CDR3 region has the DNA TGTGCCAGCAGCGTAGCCAGAGATCCCTATGGCTACACCTTC. As protein: CASSVARDPYGYTF.

This clone has a single count. The rearrangement links TRBV7-2 to TRBJ2-3, with TRBD2 matching 8 bases. With 2 bases clipped from V and 4 bases from J, the junction kept 14 bases outside the gene matches. The CDR3 spans 18 residues. Germline values: CDR1 SGHTA, CDR2 FQGNSA. The DNA of the CDR3 is TGTGCCAGCAGCTTAAATCGGGGGGGCCGAAGTGCGGCAGATACGCAGTATTTT. As protein: CASSLNRGGRSAADTQYF. Looking up the rest from reference TRBV7-2 and TRBJ2-3 gives the full variable domain: GAGVSQSPSNKVTEKGKDVELRCDPISGHTALYWYRQSLGQGLEFLIYFQGNSAPDKSGLPSDRFSAERTGGSVSTLTIQRTQQEDSAVYLCASSLNRGGRSAADTQYFGPGTRLTVL.

The chain employs TRBV5-7 and TRBJ2-3, with 11 bases aligning to TRBD2. TRBV5-7 is recorded as an ORF, its role being uncertain. The V and J ends lost 4 bases and 1 base, in that order; junction bases with no gene match: 11. This CDR3 region has 18 residues. CDR3 residues: CASSRLAGGLTRTDTQYF. For the CDR3, the DNA is TGTGCCAGCAGCCGTCTAGCGGGGGGTTTGACCCGCACAGATACGCAGTATTTT.

The V call is TRBV30, the J call TRBJ1-1; TRBD1 agrees at 8 bases. Trimming cost V 1 base and J 1 base; bases outside gene matches: 8. The CDR3 has 16 residues. Germline CDR1 GTSNPN, CDR2 SVGIG (reference sequence). The CDR3, as DNA: TGTGCCTGGAGTGGAGCATCGACAGGGGCGAACACTGAAGCTTTCTTT. Amino acids: CAWSGASTGANTEAFF. The whole variable domain, filled in from reference TRBV30 and TRBJ1-1, reads SQTIHQWPATLVQPVGSPLSLECTVEGTSNPNLYWYRQAAGRGLQLLFYSVGIGQISSEVPQNLSASRPQDRQFILSSKKLLLSDSGFYLCAWSGASTGANTEAFFGQGTRLTVV.

V gene TRBV19 combines with J gene TRBJ1-5; D gene unclear. CDR1 LNHDA and CDR2 SQIVND come from the germline V gene (reference sequence). V dropped 3 bases and J dropped 2 bases, with 11 bases sitting between them. This CDR3 spans 15 amino acids. The CDR3 DNA sequence: TGTGCCAGTAGTATGCGGTCACGGGGCAATCAGCCCCAGCATTTT. It specifies CASSMRSRGNQPQHF.

The CDR3 sequence is CASSPSGTGNQPQHF. CDR3 in DNA: TGTGCCAGCTCACCCTCTGGCACGGGGAATCAGCCCCAGCATTTT. This chain joins TRBV18 and TRBJ1-5; D is unresolved. Germline V gene sequence: CDR1 KGHSH, CDR2 LQKENI. The V gene lost 3 bases and the J gene lost 4 bases, with 13 bases spanning the gap. There are 15 residues in the CDR3.

V and J are TRBV21-1 and TRBJ2-7; TRBD2 was called by the table and not checked on the DNA. TRBV21-1 is classified as a pseudogene. The CDR3 sequence is 17 residues long. The CDR3, as DNA: TGTGCCAGCAGCAAAGGGGATAAGCGGGGGGGCCGAAACGAGCAGTACTTC. Translated, it gives CASSKGDKRGGRNEQYF.

The CDR3 region has the DNA TGTGCCACCAGCAGAGGGGACAGGGGTCATGGCTACACCTTC. Encoded protein: CATSRGDRGHGYTF. The chain has TRBV15 and TRBJ1-2, with 10 bases aligning to TRBD1. Germline CDR1 and CDR2: LNHNV and YYDKDF (reference sequence). The length of the CDR3 is 14 residues. J gave up 6 bases and V 1 base, and 2 bases lay outside the gene matches.

The rearrangement links TRBV7-2 to TRBJ1-1, with unresolved D. V was trimmed by 4 bases and J by 5 bases, leaving 11 bases between them. Germline V CDR1 and CDR2: SGHTA, FQGNSA. CDR3 size: 13 residues. The CDR3 nucleotides are TGTGCCAGCAGCTCGCTGGGTTCTACTGAAGCTTTCTTT. Protein: CASSSLGSTEAFF. The full variable domain, its missing parts supplied by reference TRBV7-2 and TRBJ1-1, is GAGVSQSPSNKVTEKGKDVELRCDPISGHTALYWYRQSLGQGLEFLIYFQGNSAPDKSGLPSDRFSAERTGGSVSTLTIQRTQQEDSAVYLCASSSLGSTEAFFGQGTRLTVV.

The chain is built from TRBV6-4 and TRBJ2-2; no clear D gene. CDR3 length: 13 amino acids. The V end lost 0 bases, the J end lost 5 bases, and 4 bases lay between the germline ends. Germline V gene sequence: CDR1 MRHNA, CDR2 SNTAGT. DNA for the CDR3: TGTGCCAGCAGTGACTCGGCGACCGGGGAGCTGTTTTTT. Translated, it gives CASSDSATGELFF.